These T cell receptor beta chains were read from a single sample in a study of T-cell reconstitution after alpha-beta-depleted transplantation in children. TCRdb re-called the PCR reads through MiXCR, storing one row per CDR3 protein. The sample lists about half a million distinct CDR3 sequences, around 13% seen once, with around 5.8% in the top ten. The sequences come from PBMCs from the stem cell graft donor, collected from the stem cell graft. These TCRs come from a human donor who donated a stem cell graft to a child with combined immunodeficiency. Each CDR3 is given with its conserved first and last residue. Fields, in order: clone size, D gene, V gene, J gene, CDR3 protein, CDR3 DNA. A D gene is named only where the DNA matches it firmly. Clone sizes are given selectively: once, few, many, or a class where the clone is expanded.

NA	NA	TRBV5-1	TRBJ2-5	CASSYVLEQETQYF	TGCGCCAGCAGCTATGTCTTGGAACAAGAGACCCAGTACTTC
few	NA	TRBV5-5	TRBJ1-5	CASSLAGVGQPQHF	TGTGCCAGCAGCTTGGCCGGGGTAGGTCAGCCCCAGCATTTT
few	NA	TRBV7-9	TRBJ2-5	CASSLILGTQYF	TGTGCCAGCAGCTTAATTCTAGGGACCCAGTACTTC
few	NA	TRBV27	TRBJ2-5	CASSPLPPETQYF	TGTGCCAGCAGCCCACTACCGCCAGAGACCCAGTACTTC
many	NA	TRBV5-6	TRBJ1-1	CASSWTVWNTEAFF	TGTGCCAGCAGCTGGACAGTCTGGAACACTGAAGCTTTCTTT
few	NA	TRBV12-3/TRBV12-4	TRBJ1-1	CASSLGGLEAFF	TGTGCCAGCAGTTTAGGGGGGCTTGAAGCTTTCTTT
NA	NA	TRBV5-6	TRBJ2-1	CASESEREGESYNEQFF	TGTGCCAGCGAATCCGAAAGGGAAGGGGAGTCCTACAATGAGCAGTTCTTC
NA	TRBD2	TRBV18	TRBJ2-7	CASSPASGLFVTIEQYF	TGTGCCAGCTCACCGGCTAGCGGGTTGTTTGTAACTATCGAGCAGTACTTC
many	TRBD1	TRBV7-2	TRBJ2-3	CASSPRQGNGRGQYF	TGTGCCAGCAGCCCGCGACAGGGGAATGGAAGGGGGCAGTATTTT
few	NA	TRBV7-8	TRBJ1-2	CASSPRALEPIYGYTF	TGTGCCAGCAGCCCCAGGGCGTTGGAACCCATCTATGGCTACACCTTC
NA	NA	TRBV12-3/TRBV12-4	TRBJ2-5	CASSLSGYQRETQYF	TGTGCCAGCAGTTTGTCCGGTTACCAACGCGAGACCCAGTACTTC
NA	NA	TRBV4-2	TRBJ2-6	CASSQENSEGSGANVLTF	TGTGCCAGCAGCCAAGAAAACTCTGAGGGATCCGGGGCCAACGTCCTGACTTTC
many	NA	TRBV5-1	TRBJ1-1	CASRVGLGTEAFF	TGCGCCAGCAGAGTGGGCTTGGGCACTGAAGCTTTCTTT
many	TRBD2	TRBV12-3/TRBV12-4	TRBJ2-3	CASSLPGGPPSGDTQYF	TGTGCCAGCAGTTTACCGGGGGGGCCCCCGTCAGGAGATACGCAGTATTTT
NA	TRBD2	TRBV12-3/TRBV12-4	TRBJ2-3	CASSPAGRNTQYF	TGTGCCAGCAGTCCAGCGGGGAGGAATACGCAGTATTTT
many	NA	TRBV4-3	TRBJ2-7	CASSQDRGFSYEQYF	TGCGCCAGCAGCCAAGATAGGGGCTTCTCCTACGAGCAGTACTTC
NA	NA	TRBV4-2	TRBJ1-6	CASSPQGYGDYNSPLHF	TGTGCCAGCAGCCCCCAGGGGTATGGTGACTATAATTCACCCCTCCACTTT
many	NA	TRBV20-1	TRBJ2-7	CSARGLSQPYEQYF	TGCAGTGCTAGGGGTCTCTCACAGCCCTACGAGCAGTACTTC
NA	TRBD2	TRBV6-2/TRBV6-3	TRBJ2-1	CASSYLRTGGLTYNEQFF	TGTGCCAGCAGTTACCTTCGGACGGGGGGGCTAACCTACAATGAGCAGTTCTTC
NA	TRBD1	TRBV19	TRBJ1-5	CASSIRRGQGRLSSNQPQHF	TGTGCCAGTAGTATCAGGAGAGGACAGGGACGATTAAGTAGCAATCAGCCCCAGCATTTT
few	NA	TRBV12-3/TRBV12-4	TRBJ2-7	CASRRGQRYEQYF	TGTGCCAGCAGGCGGGGACAGCGCTACGAGCAGTACTTC
many	NA	TRBV12-3/TRBV12-4	TRBJ2-1	CASSLGGHNEQFF	TGTGCCAGCAGCCTCGGGGGTCACAATGAGCAGTTCTTC